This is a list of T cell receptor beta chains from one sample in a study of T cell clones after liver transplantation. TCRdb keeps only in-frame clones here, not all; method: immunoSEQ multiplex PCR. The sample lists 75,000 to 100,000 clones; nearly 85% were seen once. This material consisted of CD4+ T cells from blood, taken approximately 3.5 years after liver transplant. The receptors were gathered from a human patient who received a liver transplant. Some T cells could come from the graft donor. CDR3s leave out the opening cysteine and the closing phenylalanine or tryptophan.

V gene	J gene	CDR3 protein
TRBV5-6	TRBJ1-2	ASSFTSGTREYGYT
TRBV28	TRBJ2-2	ASSLHRVNTGELF
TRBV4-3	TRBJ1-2	ASSQDVGYT
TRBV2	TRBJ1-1	ASSGELYTEAF
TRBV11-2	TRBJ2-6	ASSSPRSSGANVLT
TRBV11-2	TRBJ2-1	ASSSLASGSYNEQF
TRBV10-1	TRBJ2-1	ASSDPRAGANEQF
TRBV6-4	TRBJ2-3	ASSNYGTPGGTQY
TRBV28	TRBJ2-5	ASRRGAGGASQY
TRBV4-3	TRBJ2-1	ASSAFLDRIYNEQF
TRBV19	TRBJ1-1	ASRSRGQGGTEAF
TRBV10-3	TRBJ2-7	AISAGGSSYEQY
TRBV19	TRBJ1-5	ASSRTYSNQPQH
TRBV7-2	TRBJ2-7	ASSLGAGGSYEQY
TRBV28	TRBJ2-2	ASSKQGARGGELF
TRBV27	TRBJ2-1	ASRGLTGRGGEQF
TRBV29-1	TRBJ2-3	SVLTGGGTDTQY
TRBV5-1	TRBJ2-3	ASSFLAGGTDTQY
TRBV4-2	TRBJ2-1	ASSPYSSGGTYNEQF
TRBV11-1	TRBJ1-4	ASSPSGTDEKLF
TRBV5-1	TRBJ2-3	ASSRKGREGSADTQY
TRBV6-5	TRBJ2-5	ASARKDGRETQY
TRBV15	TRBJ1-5	ATSRDQGGGQPQH
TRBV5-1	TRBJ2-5	ASSLDISRETQY
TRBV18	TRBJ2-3	ASSSTSGRVDTQY
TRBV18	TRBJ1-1	ASSPDGQGEAF
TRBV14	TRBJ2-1	ASSLGLYNEQF
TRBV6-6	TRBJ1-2	ASSPGGLRPYT